This T cell receptor (beta chain) was found in a study of T cells in Graves' hyperthyroidism and ophthalmopathy (dated by TCRdb to about 2019). Looking at the study overall: Peripheral blood was collected at initial diagnosis, before any treatment. A discovery cohort of about a hundred patients, approximately 44 with Graves' ophthalmopathy and about 58 with stable Graves' hyperthyroidism, was used to find distinguishing TCR V-J signatures. An independent validation cohort of around 19 hyperthyroidism patients and approximately 15 patients who later progressed to ophthalmopathy tested prospective prediction of ophthalmopathy. The roughly 91 discovery patients were randomly split 7:3 into training and test sets. In addition, the study compared T-cell repertoires in thyroid tissue and in blood from 6 or 7 Graves' hyperthyroidism patients. After sampling, hyperthyroidism patients received methimazole starting at 30 mg daily, and ophthalmopathy patients received high-dose intravenous methylprednisolone. The paper describes TCR Vbeta CDR3 sequencing of 135 peripheral blood samples, made up of some 40 ophthalmopathy patients, over 70 hyperthyroidism patients and about 17 progressor patients.

The research as a whole found: Most expanded thyroid clonotypes (frequency above 0.001) were also detected in blood, a finding suggesting that blood repertoires may reflect thyroid immune responses. A model built on a 13 V-J signature distinguished ophthalmopathy from stable hyperthyroidism, reaching around 90% sensitivity and 81.08% specificity in cross-validation and 80%/75% in testing. Sample size was not statistically predetermined, and blinding of investigators to group allocation was not performed. During validation, the model predicted progression to ophthalmopathy a median of approximately six months ahead of onset, with roughly 65% sensitivity and around 73% specificity.

Amplification of TCR beta CDR3 regions was carried out from RNA transcripts. A first-round RT-PCR of the TCR CDR3 used the HTBI primer set with the Qiagen OneStep RT-PCR kit. Libraries were constructed in a second round of multiplex PCR, after which size selection and purification were performed. The libraries were sequenced on an Illumina HiSeq2000 using paired-end 100 bp reads. The authors' analysis ran thus. SOAPnuke was used to process the raw data, removing reads that contained adapters or uncalled bases, had a mean Phred below 15, or lacked an exact match to the constant primer or identifier. COPE v1.2.5 was used to merge high-quality paired reads, and clonotypes were defined as unique nucleotide sequences. MiTCR v1.1 was used to align clonotypes to the IMGT TRBV, TRBD and TRBJ reference segments. The analysis included only V-J combinations with a frequency above 0.0001, which together covered about 99% of the repertoires. The TCS score was defined as F50 (clonal expansion) divided by E x V (chaos), with BLOSUM62-based TCRdist calculated between CDR3 peptides within each V-J. Welch's t-statistics and random forest reduced roughly 500 V-J features to 10 to 15, which were used in a naive Bayes classifier (R e1071). The public reads were quality trimmed at Q25 with fastp and then assembled into clones with MiXCR by TCRdb, keeping productive beta chains. Records with the same CDR3 protein are collapsed into one entry carrying the most frequent genes and DNA. These V and J calls originate from TCRdb's pipeline instead of the authors' own analysis. The sample yields more than 300,000 distinct CDR3 sequences; about 15% were counted once. Clones ranked in the top ten supply around a third of the sample.

Hyperthyroidism patients were aged 18 to 65 years and newly diagnosed, with disease duration of less than 2 months. Any patient with an uncontrolled infection, another autoimmune disease, pregnancy or lactation was excluded. Diagnoses were based on clinical symptoms, serum thyroxine and TRAb, thyroid ultrasound and orbital computed tomography. Blood from progressor patients was drawn when they were first diagnosed with hyperthyroidism, before any ophthalmopathy symptoms appeared. PBMCs were isolated from about 10 ml of fresh peripheral blood by Ficoll-Paque density gradient centrifugation. Progressor patients were defined as those initially diagnosed with Graves' hyperthyroidism in whom ophthalmopathy developed during follow-up. Total RNA was extracted with Trizol reagent, and quality was checked on an Agilent 2100 Bioanalyzer. The germline V gene (reference sequence) provides CDR1 DFQATT and CDR2 SNEGSKA. The CDR3 measures 14 amino acids from cysteine to phenylalanine. Only the CDR3 region is kept as DNA, spanning 42 bases read in frame from base 1. Cut back by 0 bases and 3 bases, the V and J ends lie 12 bases apart.

This clonotype was observed many times. This clone's antigen is unknown. Qualities for individual bases were not recorded, and no much larger clone is one base off. The rearranged segments are TRBV20-1 and TRBJ2-7; the D gene remains uncertain. The specimen sequenced was blood. The TCR comes from a woman in her thirties with Graves' hyperthyroidism that later progressed to Graves' ophthalmopathy. In nucleotide form, the sequence is TGCAGTGCTAGAGATAGCAGCCAAATCTACGAGCAGTACTTC. Translated, this gives CSARDSSQIYEQYF.